The present T cell receptor beta chain was sequenced within a study of blood T cell repertoires in COVID-19. Germline-derived CDR1 and CDR2 are MNHNS and SASEGT. The CDR3 length is 14 residues. V lost 0 bases and J lost 0, with 6 bases in between. The method was immunoSEQ multiplex PCR; TCRdb's version includes in-frame clones alone and lacks a portion of them. The sample holds about 230,000 clones, around nine tenths seen once. The chain couples TRBV6-1 to TRBJ2-7; no clear D gene. This TCR came from a man younger than 45 who had recovered from COVID-19. Sequences were obtained from PBMCs or T cells enriched from blood (not recorded which). CDR3 DNA sequence: TGTGCCAGCAGTGAAGCGTCTAACTCCTACGAGCAGTACTTC. It specifies CASSEASNSYEQYF.